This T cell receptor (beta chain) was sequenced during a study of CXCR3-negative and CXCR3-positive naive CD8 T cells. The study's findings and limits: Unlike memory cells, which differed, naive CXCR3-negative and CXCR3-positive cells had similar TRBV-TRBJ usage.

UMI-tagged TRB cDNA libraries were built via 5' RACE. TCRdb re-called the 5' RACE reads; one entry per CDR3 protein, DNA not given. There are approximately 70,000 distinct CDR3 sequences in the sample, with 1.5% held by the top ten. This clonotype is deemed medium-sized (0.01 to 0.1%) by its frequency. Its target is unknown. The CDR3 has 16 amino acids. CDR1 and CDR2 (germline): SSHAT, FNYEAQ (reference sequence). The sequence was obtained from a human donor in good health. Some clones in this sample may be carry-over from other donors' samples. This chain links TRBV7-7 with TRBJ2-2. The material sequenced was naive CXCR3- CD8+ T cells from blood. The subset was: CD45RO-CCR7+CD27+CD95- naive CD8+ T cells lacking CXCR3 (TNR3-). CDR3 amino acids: CASRLAGDQNTGELFF. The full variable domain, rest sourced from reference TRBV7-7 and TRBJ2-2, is GAGVSQSPRYKVTKRGQDVTLRCDPISSHATLYWYQQALGQGPEFLTYFNYEAQPDKSGLPSDRFSAERPEGSISTLTIQRTEQRDSAMYRCASRLAGDQNTGELFFGEGSRLTVL.